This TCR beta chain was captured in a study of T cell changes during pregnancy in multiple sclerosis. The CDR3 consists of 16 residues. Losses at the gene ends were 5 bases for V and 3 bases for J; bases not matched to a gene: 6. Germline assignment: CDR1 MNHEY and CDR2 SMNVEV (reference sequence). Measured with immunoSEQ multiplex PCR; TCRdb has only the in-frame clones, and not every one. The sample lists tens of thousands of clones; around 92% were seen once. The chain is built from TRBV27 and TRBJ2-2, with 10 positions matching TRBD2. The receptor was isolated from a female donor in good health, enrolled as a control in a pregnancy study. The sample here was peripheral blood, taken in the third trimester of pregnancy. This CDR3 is CASSPRTSGYTGELFF. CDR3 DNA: TGTGCCAGCAGTCCCAGGACTAGCGGATACACCGGGGAGCTGTTTTTT.